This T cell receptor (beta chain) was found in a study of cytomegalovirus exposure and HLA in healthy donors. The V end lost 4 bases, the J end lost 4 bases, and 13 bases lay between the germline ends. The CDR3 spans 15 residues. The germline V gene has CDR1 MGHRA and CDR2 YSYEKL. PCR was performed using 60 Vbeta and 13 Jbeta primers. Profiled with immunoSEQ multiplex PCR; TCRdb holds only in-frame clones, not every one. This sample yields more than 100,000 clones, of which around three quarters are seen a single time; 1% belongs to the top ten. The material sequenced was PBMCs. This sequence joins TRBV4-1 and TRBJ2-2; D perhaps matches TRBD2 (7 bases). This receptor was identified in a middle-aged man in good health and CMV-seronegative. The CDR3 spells CASSPRGASTGELFF. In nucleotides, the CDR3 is TGCGCCAGCAGCCCCCGGGGGGCGAGCACCGGGGAGCTGTTTTTT.